This TCR beta chain was found in a study of blood T cell repertoires in COVID-19. The wider study: The study drew acute and convalescent COVID-19 samples from the United States, Italy and Spain. The analysed material was cDNA or gDNA that came from T cells, B-cell-depleted T cells, or PBMCs.

As originally analysed: Estimates of nucleated cell counts were drawn from the amplification of reference gene primers. TCRdb's table, derived via immunoSEQ multiplex PCR, lists solely in-frame clones and lacks some. V, J and clone size reflect that table, while D and trimming were determined from the DNA. Among 200,000 to 300,000 clones, 65% to 90% were seen once, and the ten largest hold almost 2%. Germline CDR1 reads LNHNV; CDR2 reads YYDKDF (reference sequence). The CDR3 consists of 15 residues. With 3 bases removed from V and 1 base from J, the gap between germline ends came to 12 bases. Sequences were obtained from peripheral blood. This sequence was found in a man in his thirties or forties with active or convalescent COVID-19. The gene calls are TRBV15 and TRBJ1-1; TRBD1 might be the D (5 bases). This CDR3 is CATSRARDSNTEAFF. The CDR3 DNA reads as TGTGCCACCAGCAGGGCCCGGGACTCGAACACTGAAGCTTTCTTT.